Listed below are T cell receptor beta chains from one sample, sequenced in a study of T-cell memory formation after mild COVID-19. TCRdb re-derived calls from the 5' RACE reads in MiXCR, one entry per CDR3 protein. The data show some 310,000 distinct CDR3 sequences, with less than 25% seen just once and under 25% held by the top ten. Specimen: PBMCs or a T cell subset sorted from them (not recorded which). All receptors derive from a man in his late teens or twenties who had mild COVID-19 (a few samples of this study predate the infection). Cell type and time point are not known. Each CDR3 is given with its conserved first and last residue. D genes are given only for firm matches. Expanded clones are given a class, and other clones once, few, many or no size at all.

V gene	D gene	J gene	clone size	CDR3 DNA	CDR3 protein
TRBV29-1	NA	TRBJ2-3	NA	TGCAGCGTACGGACGGACACAGATACGCAGTATTTT	CSVRTDTDTQYF
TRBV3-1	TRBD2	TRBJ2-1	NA	TGTGCCAGCAGCCAATGGACTAGTATCGTATTAGGGCAGTTCTTC	CASSQWTSIVLGQFF
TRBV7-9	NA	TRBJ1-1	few	TGTGCCAGCAGCTTAGCGCTCTTGACTGAAGCTTTCTTT	CASSLALLTEAFF
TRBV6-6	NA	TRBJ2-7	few	TGTGTAGGAGGACACCCGAGGGGAGAGCAGTACTTC	CVGGHPRGEQYF
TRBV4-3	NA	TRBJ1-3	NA	TGCGCCAGCAGCCTACAGGAGGCTGGGGTAAACACCATATATTTT	CASSLQEAGVNTIYF
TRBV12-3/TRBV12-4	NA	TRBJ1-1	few	TGTGCCAGCAGTTACAAAATTTTGGAAGCTTTCTTT	CASSYKILEAFF
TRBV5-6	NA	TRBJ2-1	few	TGTGCCAGCAGCCCCGGGTGGGGGGTTAGTGAGCAGTTCTTC	CASSPGWGVSEQFF
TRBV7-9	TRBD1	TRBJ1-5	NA	TGTGCCAGCAGCTCAGAGACAGGGAGAATAGACCAGCCCCAGCATTTT	CASSSETGRIDQPQHF
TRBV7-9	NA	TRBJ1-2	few	TGTGCCAGCAGCTTAGCGTCCGGGGCCGAGTATGGCTACACCTTC	CASSLASGAEYGYTF
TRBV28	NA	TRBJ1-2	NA	TGTGCCGCACGAGGGAACTATGGCTACACCTTC	CAARGNYGYTF
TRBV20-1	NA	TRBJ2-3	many	TGCAGTACCCCCGATCGCACCCTTACGCAGTATTTT	CSTPDRTLTQYF
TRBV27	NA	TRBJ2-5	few	TGTGCCAGCAGTTGGCAGGTTGGAGAGACCCAGTACTTC	CASSWQVGETQYF
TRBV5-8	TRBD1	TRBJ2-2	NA	TGTGCCAGCAGCGCCCGGGACAGGGTCACCGGGGAGCTGTTTTTT	CASSARDRVTGELFF
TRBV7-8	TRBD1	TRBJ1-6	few	TGTGCCAGCAGCTGGGACAGGGGGGGGACCCTCCACTTT	CASSWDRGGTLHF
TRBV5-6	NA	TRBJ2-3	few	TGTGCCAGCCGATCCCCCGGTGATACGCAGTATTTT	CASRSPGDTQYF
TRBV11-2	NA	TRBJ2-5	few	TGTGCCAGCAGCTTCTCAGGGTCCGCCCAGTACTTC	CASSFSGSAQYF
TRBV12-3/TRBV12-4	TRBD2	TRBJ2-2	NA	TGTGCCAGCAGTCCACCGACTAGCAACGGGGAGCTGTTTTTT	CASSPPTSNGELFF
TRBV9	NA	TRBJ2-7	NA	TGTGCCAGCAGCGTAGGTCCCGGAGGAGCCTACGAGCAGTACTTC	CASSVGPGGAYEQYF
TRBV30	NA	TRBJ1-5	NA	TGTGCCTGGAGCGGGAATAGCAATCAGCCCCAGCATTTT	CAWSGNSNQPQHF
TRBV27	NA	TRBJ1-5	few	TGTGCCAGCAGTTCGGGCCGAGGCAATCAGCCCCAGCATTTT	CASSSGRGNQPQHF
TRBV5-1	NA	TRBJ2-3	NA	TGCGCCAGCAATTGGAACGTCTTCACAGATACGCAGTATTTT	CASNWNVFTDTQYF
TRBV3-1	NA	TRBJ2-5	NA	TGTGCCAGCAGCCTCGATCTAGCACAAGAGACCCAGTACTTC	CASSLDLAQETQYF
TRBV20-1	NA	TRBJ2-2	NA	TGCAGTGCGGTGGGCAGGGGGAACACCGGGGAGCTGTTTTTT	CSAVGRGNTGELFF
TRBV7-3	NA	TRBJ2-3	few	TGTGCCAGCAGCTCCTCGCGTAGGCGCCCTAGCACAGATACGCAGTATTTT	CASSSSRRRPSTDTQYF
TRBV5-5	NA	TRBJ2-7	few	TGTGCCAGCAGCTTAGGACTCCACTACGAGCAGTACTTC	CASSLGLHYEQYF
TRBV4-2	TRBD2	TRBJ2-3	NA	TGTGCCAGCAGCCAAGGGGGTAGCGGGGGCGATACGCAGTATTTT	CASSQGGSGGDTQYF
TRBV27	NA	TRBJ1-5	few	TGTGCCAGCAGAACATCGACAGGCGTGGGCAATCAGCCCCAGCATTTT	CASRTSTGVGNQPQHF
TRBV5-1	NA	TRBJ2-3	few	TGCGCCAGCAGCTTGGTTTGGGGTTGGAGCACAGATACGCAGTATTTT	CASSLVWGWSTDTQYF
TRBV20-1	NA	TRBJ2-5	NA	TGCAGTGCTGGTAGTGGGGTTAGGCGCGGACAAAAGACCCAGTACTTC	CSAGSGVRRGQKTQYF
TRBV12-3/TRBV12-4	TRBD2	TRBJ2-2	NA	TGTGCCAGCAGTTTACTAGCGGGGAGGGACACCGGGGAGCTGTTTTTT	CASSLLAGRDTGELFF
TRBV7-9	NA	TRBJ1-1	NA	TGTGCCAGCAGCTCTTTCATACTAGGTGAAGCTTTCTTT	CASSSFILGEAFF
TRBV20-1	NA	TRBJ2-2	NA	TGCAGTGCTAGAGGGGCGGCCGCCGGGGAGCTGTTTTTT	CSARGAAAGELFF
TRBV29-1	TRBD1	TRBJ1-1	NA	TGCAGCGTCGGCCCGGGACAGGGGGTTACTGAAGCTTTCTTT	CSVGPGQGVTEAFF
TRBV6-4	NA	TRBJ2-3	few	TGTGCCAGCAGTGTAATTAGCGGCACAGATACGCAGTATTTT	CASSVISGTDTQYF
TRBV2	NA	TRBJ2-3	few	TGTGCCAGCAGTGCGGACCGCACAGATACGCAGTATTTT	CASSADRTDTQYF
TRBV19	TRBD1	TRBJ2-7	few	TGTGCCAGTAGTACTATCATCGGTGGCGGGACAGGGGACTACGAGCAGTACTTC	CASSTIIGGGTGDYEQYF
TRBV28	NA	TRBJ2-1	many	TGTGCCAGCAGCGGGGGCTCCTACAATGAGCAGTTCTTC	CASSGGSYNEQFF
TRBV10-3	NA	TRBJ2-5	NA	TGTGCCATCAGTGAGGGGATAGGGACTCAAGAGACCCAGTACTTC	CAISEGIGTQETQYF
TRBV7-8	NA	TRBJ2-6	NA	TGTGCCAGCAGCTCACGACTAGCTGGGGCCAACGTCCTGACTTTC	CASSSRLAGANVLTF
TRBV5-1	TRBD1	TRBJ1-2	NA	TGCGCCAGCCACGGGACAGCTCAAGGCTATGGCTACACCTTC	CASHGTAQGYGYTF
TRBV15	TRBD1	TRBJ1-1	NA	TGTGCCACCAGCAAAGACAGGGGACTTAGTGAAGCTTTCTTT	CATSKDRGLSEAFF
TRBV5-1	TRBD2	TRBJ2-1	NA	TGCGCCAGCAGCCCCGGGGGGGAGAATGAGCAGTTCTTC	CASSPGGENEQFF
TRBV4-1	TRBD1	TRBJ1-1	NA	TGCGCCAGCAGCCAGGCCCCCCGGGACAGTTTGGGAAGTACTGAAGCTTTCTTT	CASSQAPRDSLGSTEAFF
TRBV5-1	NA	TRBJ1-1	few	TGCGCCACGTCCCGGGGCCTTTTGAACACTGAAGCTTTCTTT	CATSRGLLNTEAFF